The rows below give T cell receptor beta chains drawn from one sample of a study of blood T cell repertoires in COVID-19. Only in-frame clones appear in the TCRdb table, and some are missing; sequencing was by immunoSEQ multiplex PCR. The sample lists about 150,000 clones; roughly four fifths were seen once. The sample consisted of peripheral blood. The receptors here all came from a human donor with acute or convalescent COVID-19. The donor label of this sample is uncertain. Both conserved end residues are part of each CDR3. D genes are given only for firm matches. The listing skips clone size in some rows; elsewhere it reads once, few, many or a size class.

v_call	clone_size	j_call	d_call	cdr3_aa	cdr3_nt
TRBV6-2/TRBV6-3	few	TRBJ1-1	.	CASSYIVETEAFF	TGTGCCAGCAGTTATATCGTGGAGACTGAAGCTTTCTTT
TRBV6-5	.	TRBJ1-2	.	CASSYLGSSGYTF	TGTGCCAGCAGTTACCTGGGCTCTTCGGGCTACACCTTC
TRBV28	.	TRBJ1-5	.	CASSLLEGGRPQHF	TGTGCCAGCAGTTTATTAGAGGGAGGACGGCCCCAGCATTTT
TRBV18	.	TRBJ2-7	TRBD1	CASSARTGAYREQYF	TGTGCCAGCTCTGCTCGGACAGGGGCCTACCGAGAGCAGTACTTC
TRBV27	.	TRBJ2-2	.	CASSRRQGGNGELFF	TGTGCCAGCAGTCGACGACAGGGAGGTAACGGGGAGCTGTTTTTT
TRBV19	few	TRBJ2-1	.	CASSIGASNEQFF	TGTGCCAGTAGTATAGGGGCCTCCAATGAGCAGTTCTTC
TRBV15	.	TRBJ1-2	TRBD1	CATSRPGQGYGYTF	TGTGCCACCAGCCGCCCGGGACAGGGGTATGGCTACACCTTC
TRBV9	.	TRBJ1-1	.	CASSVIGQHTEAFF	TGTGCCAGCAGCGTCATCGGACAGCACACTGAAGCTTTCTTT
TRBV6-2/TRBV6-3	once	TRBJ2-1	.	CASSPLFNEQFF	TGTGCCAGCAGTCCCCTATTTAATGAGCAGTTCTTC
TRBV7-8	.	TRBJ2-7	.	CASSPGDASYEQYF	TGTGCCAGCAGCCCGGGGGACGCTTCCTACGAGCAGTACTTC
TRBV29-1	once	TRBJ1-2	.	CSVAGSVNNNYGYTF	TGCAGCGTTGCTGGGAGCGTTAACAATAACTATGGCTACACCTTC
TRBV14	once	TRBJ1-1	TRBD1	CASSLRTGNTEAFF	TGTGCCAGCAGCCTAAGGACAGGGAACACTGAAGCTTTCTTT
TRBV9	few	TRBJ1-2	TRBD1	CASSPDRGGYTF	TGTGCCAGCAGCCCGGACAGGGGTGGCTACACCTTC
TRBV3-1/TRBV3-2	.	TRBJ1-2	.	CASSQGGRGYGYTF	TGTGCCAGCAGCCAAGGAGGACGGGGCTATGGCTACACCTTC
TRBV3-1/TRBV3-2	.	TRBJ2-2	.	CASSPRLVRAHGELFF	TGTGCCAGCAGCCCAAGATTGGTCAGGGCCCACGGGGAGCTGTTTTTT
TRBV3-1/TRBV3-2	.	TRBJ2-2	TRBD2	CASSQAAGGPNTGELFF	TGTGCCAGCAGCCAAGCAGCGGGGGGCCCGAACACCGGGGAGCTGTTTTTT
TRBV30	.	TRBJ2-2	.	CAWALGGTGELFF	TGTGCCTGGGCCCTGGGAGGCACCGGGGAGCTGTTTTTT
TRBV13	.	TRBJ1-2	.	CASSLGGTRSILNYGYTF	TGTGCCAGCAGCCTGGGGGGGACACGATCAATCCTAAACTATGGCTACACCTTC
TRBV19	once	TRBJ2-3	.	CASSPTGWTQYF	TGTGCCAGTAGTCCAACAGGGTGGACGCAGTATTTT
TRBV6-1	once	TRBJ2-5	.	CASSEGRGPQETQYF	TGTGCCAGCAGTGAAGGGCGGGGGCCGCAAGAGACCCAGTACTTC
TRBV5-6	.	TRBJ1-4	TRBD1	CASSSDGTGRYEKLFF	TGTGCCAGCAGCTCAGACGGGACAGGGAGGTATGAAAAACTGTTTTTT
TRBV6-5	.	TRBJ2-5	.	CASARGGRETQYF	TGTGCCAGCGCTCGAGGGGGACGAGAGACCCAGTACTTC
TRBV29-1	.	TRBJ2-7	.	CSVENPVLREQYF	TGCAGCGTTGAAAATCCGGTTCTACGGGAGCAGTACTTC
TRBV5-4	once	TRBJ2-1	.	CASSLSVNEQFF	TGTGCCAGCAGCTTATCCGTCAATGAGCAGTTCTTC
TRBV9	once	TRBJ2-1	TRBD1	CASTRTGGESSYNEQFF	TGTGCCAGCACCCGGACAGGGGGAGAAAGCTCCTACAATGAGCAGTTCTTC
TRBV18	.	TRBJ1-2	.	CASSRYRDTANYGYTF	TGTGCCAGCTCACGTTACCGGGACACAGCTAACTATGGCTACACCTTC
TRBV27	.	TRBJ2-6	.	CASSRTGTPNVLTF	TGTGCCAGCAGTCGGACCGGGACACCCAACGTCCTGACTTTC
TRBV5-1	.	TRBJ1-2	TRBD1	CASSTVQGAGYGYTF	TGCGCCAGCAGCACCGTCCAGGGGGCCGGCTATGGCTACACCTTC
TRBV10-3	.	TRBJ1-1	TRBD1	CAISTSTGEGTEAFF	TGTGCCATCAGTACGTCGACAGGGGAAGGCACTGAAGCTTTCTTT
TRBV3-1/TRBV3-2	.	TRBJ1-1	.	CASSPEWSGSEAFF	TGTGCCAGCAGCCCCGAATGGTCAGGCTCTGAAGCTTTCTTT
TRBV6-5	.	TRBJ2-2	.	CASSYSRSTGELFF	TGTGCCAGCAGTTACTCGAGGTCTACCGGGGAGCTGTTTTTT
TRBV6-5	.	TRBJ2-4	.	CASKTGAKNIQYF	TGTGCCAGCAAAACAGGGGCCAAAAACATTCAGTACTTC
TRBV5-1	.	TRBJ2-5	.	CASSLYWGQQETQYF	TGCGCCAGCAGCTTGTACTGGGGGCAGCAAGAGACCCAGTACTTC
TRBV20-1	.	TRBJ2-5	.	CSASRTAFETQYF	TGCAGTGCTAGTAGGACTGCCTTCGAGACCCAGTACTTC
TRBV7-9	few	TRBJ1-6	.	CASTKDSHNSPLHF	TGTGCCAGCACCAAGGACAGTCATAATTCACCCCTCCACTTT
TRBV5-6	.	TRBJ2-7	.	CASSSMSGKRNEQYF	TGTGCCAGCAGCTCCATGTCAGGGAAGAGAAACGAGCAGTACTTC
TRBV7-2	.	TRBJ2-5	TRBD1	CASSLDRGRETQYF	TGTGCCAGCAGCTTAGACAGGGGGCGAGAGACCCAGTACTTC
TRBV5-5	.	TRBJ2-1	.	CASSVDSYNEQFF	TGTGCCAGCAGCGTAGACAGCTACAATGAGCAGTTCTTC
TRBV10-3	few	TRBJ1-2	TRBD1	CAISGTGSGYGYTF	TGTGCCATCAGTGGGACAGGGAGCGGCTATGGCTACACCTTC
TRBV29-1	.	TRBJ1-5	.	CSVEGGLNQPQHF	TGCAGCGTTGAAGGAGGTCTCAATCAGCCCCAGCATTTT
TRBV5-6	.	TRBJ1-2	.	CASSPRGARANYGYTF	TGTGCCAGCAGCCCCCGGGGGGCACGAGCTAACTATGGCTACACCTTC
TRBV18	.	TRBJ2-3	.	CASSSQLDSTDTQYF	TGTGCCAGCTCATCGCAACTAGATTCCACAGATACGCAGTATTTT
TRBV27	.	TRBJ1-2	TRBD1	CASSSWDRANYGYTF	TGTGCCAGCAGCTCTTGGGACAGAGCTAACTATGGCTACACCTTC
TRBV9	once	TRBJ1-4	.	CASSVEGVGEKLFF	TGTGCCAGCAGCGTAGAGGGGGTGGGTGAAAAACTGTTTTTT
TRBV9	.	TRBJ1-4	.	CASSPGAGEKLFF	TGTGCCAGCAGCCCAGGGGCCGGGGAAAAACTGTTTTTT
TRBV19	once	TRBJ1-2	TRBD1	CASSMSGGYGYTF	TGTGCCAGTAGTATGTCAGGGGGCTATGGCTACACCTTC